The 8 T cell receptor beta chains below all came from one sample that was sequenced in a study of T cell responses to AZD1222 COVID-19 vaccine. The table came from immunoSEQ multiplex PCR; TCRdb's copy has only in-frame clones and leaves some out. Among some 97,000 clones listed, about 87% were seen once. The sample was peripheral blood, taken on day 0 of AZD1222 vaccination. These receptors were collected from an adult in good health.

V and J are TRBV6-5 and TRBJ2-1; 7 nucleotides agree with TRBD1. Germline V CDR1 and CDR2: MNHEY, SVGAGI. This CDR3 has 14 amino acids. Trimming removed 2 bases from V and 5 bases from J; junction bases left unmatched: 3. In DNA form, the CDR3 reads TGTGCCAGCAGTTACACAGGGGCGAACAATGAGCAGTTCTTC. It is translated as CASSYTGANNEQFF.

The chain recombines TRBV11-2 with TRBJ1-2; tentatively, D is TRBD1 (6 bases). The length of the CDR3 is 19 residues. CDR1 is SGHAT, CDR2 FQNNGV, per germline. Trimming took off 5 bases at V and 0 bases at J, with 25 bases between the two ends. CDR3 region: CASSLLPRGSRGANYGYTF. CDR3 DNA sequence: TGTGCCAGCAGCCTCCTACCAAGAGGGAGCAGGGGAGCTAACTATGGCTACACCTTC.

This chain uses TRBV5-5 with TRBJ2-2, with D possibly TRBD1 on 5 matching bases. The germline V gene has CDR1 SGHKS and CDR2 YYEKEE (reference sequence). Trimming stripped 1 base from V and 5 bases from J, with 12 bases between. The CDR3 contains 15 residues. CDR3 nucleotides: TGTGCCAGCAGCTTGTTGACAGCAGAAACCGGGGAGCTGTTTTTT. This encodes CASSLLTAETGELFF.

For this clone: The junction differs from germline at one of its ends, possibly a read error. This chain connects TRBV27 to TRBJ2-1; 11 bases are shared with TRBD2. There are 12 residues in the CDR3. Germline assignment: CDR1 MNHEY and CDR2 SMNVEV (reference sequence). DNA of the CDR3: TGTGCCAGCTCCGGGACTAGCGGACCCAGGGTCTTC. Translation gives CASSGTSGPRVF.

The chain combines TRBV5-1 with TRBJ2-5; the match to TRBD1 covers 7 bases. Germline V gene lookup returns CDR1 SGHRS and CDR2 YFSETQ. J lost 3 bases, V lost 4 bases, and 6 bases had no gene match. This CDR3 has 14 residues. CDR3 region: CASSVGTAKETQYF. CDR3 DNA sequence: TGCGCCAGCAGCGTAGGGACAGCCAAAGAGACCCAGTACTTC.

The rearrangement links TRBV5-4 to TRBJ1-6; TRBD1 is a possible D gene (5 bases). V lost 5 bases and J lost 6, with 15 bases in between. CDR1 is SGHNT and CDR2 is YYREEE in the germline V gene (reference sequence). The CDR3 extends over 15 amino acids. CDR3 protein: CASRLGGTRNSPLHF. The CDR3 DNA reads as TGTGCCAGCAGACTGGGCGGGACTCGTAATTCACCCCTCCACTTT.

The chain combines TRBV14 with TRBJ1-1, with D hard to call. The V end was cut by 5 bases, the J end by 1 base, with 8 bases between. This CDR3 has 13 residues. Germline CDR1 is SGHDN and CDR2 is FVKESK. Here the CDR3 reads CASSLTGNTEAFF. CDR3 in DNA: TGTGCCAGCAGCTTAACGGGGAACACTGAAGCTTTCTTT.

This sequence joins TRBV4-2 and TRBJ1-5, with TRBD1 matching 7 bases. Trimming took 0 bases from V and 4 from J; bases not matched to a gene: 6. Germline CDR1 reads LGHNA; CDR2 reads YNFKEQ. This CDR3 comprises 16 residues. CDR3 sequence reads: CASSQDVGQDNQPQHF. The CDR3 nucleotides read TGTGCCAGCAGCCAAGATGTCGGACAGGATAATCAGCCCCAGCATTTT.